The 13 T cell receptor beta chains below come from one sample, sequenced in a study of monozygotic twins with inflammatory bowel disease. TCRdb processed the 5' RACE reads again and assigns one entry to each CDR3 protein, with no DNA. The sample has some 450,000 distinct CDR3 sequences, and its top ten clones hold about 2.4%. The source material was blood. The receptors come from a human donor with ulcerative colitis or Crohn's disease, or a healthy co-twin of an affected twin (not recorded which).

The chain carries TRBV6-2 or TRBV6-3 and TRBJ2-7; TCRdb picks TRBD2, but there is no DNA to check that call. The CDR3 runs to 14 residues. Germline V lookup: CDR1 MNHEY, CDR2 SVGEGT. The CDR3 sequence is CASTAVAGVAEQYF.

This chain links TRBV12-3 or TRBV12-4 with TRBJ2-2; TCRdb's assignment of TRBD1 cannot be checked, as there is no DNA. This CDR3 comprises 16 residues. The CDR3 spells CASSPQGIGNTGELFF.

The chain carries TRBV5-1 and TRBJ2-5; the D gene TCRdb calls, TRBD2, cannot be checked with no DNA. The CDR3 totals 13 residues. CDR1 is SGHRS, CDR2 YFSETQ, per germline. Here the CDR3 reads CASSFGPQETQYF.

This rearrangement joins TRBV7-8 to TRBJ2-7; TCRdb's D call, TRBD2, is unchecked because there is no DNA. The CDR3 has 15 amino acids. Per the germline V gene, CDR1 is SGHVS and CDR2 is FQNEAQ. CDR3 loop: CASSLTSGFAYEQYF. Full variable domain (outside the CDR3, taken from reference TRBV7-8 and TRBJ2-7): GAGVSQSPRYKVAKRGQDVALRCDPISGHVSLFWYQQALGQGPEFLTYFQNEAQLDKSGLPSDRFFAERPEGSVSTLKIQRTQQEDSAVYLCASSLTSGFAYEQYFGPGTRLTVT.

The chain combines TRBV12-3 or TRBV12-4 with TRBJ2-7; TCRdb lists TRBD1, though no DNA is available to test this call. This CDR3 is 16 amino acids long. CDR3 in amino acids: CASSLLSSGAVYEQYF.

The chain employs TRBV29-1 and TRBJ1-3. The V gene's germline CDR1 is SQVTM and CDR2 ANQGSEA. This CDR3 is built from 13 residues. The CDR3 loop is CSVKRGTGNTIYF. The entire variable domain, with the rest obtained from reference TRBV29-1 and TRBJ1-3, is as follows: SAVISQKPSRDICQRGTSLTIQCQVDSQVTMMFWYRQQPGQSLTLIATANQGSEATYESGFVIDKFPISRPNLTFSTLTVSNMSPEDSSIYLCSVKRGTGNTIYFGEGSWLTVV.

The V gene is TRBV29-1, the J gene TRBJ1-2; checking the TCRdb D call of TRBD1 is not possible without DNA. The CDR3 loop spans 13 amino acids. Germline CDR1 SQVTM, CDR2 ANQGSEA. The CDR3 loop reads CSAGDRANYGYTF.

The CDR3 region is CAISESGAGQYTNEQFF. This rearrangement joins TRBV10-3 to TRBJ2-1; TCRdb indicates TRBD1, and absent DNA this call remains unverified. Germline loops: CDR1 ENHRY, CDR2 SYGVKD. The CDR3 totals 17 residues.

This chain joins TRBV5-1 and TRBJ1-4; TCRdb selects TRBD1, and the lack of DNA leaves this call unchecked. CDR3 length: 15 residues. Per germline, CDR1 SGHRS and CDR2 YFSETQ. The CDR3 loop is CASSAGGSTNEKLFF.

The V and J genes are TRBV7-9 and TRBJ2-5; the TCRdb D gene call, TRBD2, has no DNA to confirm it. Germline CDR1 reads SEHNR; CDR2 reads FQNEAQ (reference sequence). The length of the CDR3 is 16 residues. CDR3 residues: CASSILAGGPGETQYF.

This chain links TRBV12-3 or TRBV12-4 with TRBJ1-5; TCRdb designates TRBD1, a call that cannot be tested without DNA. The CDR3 loop spans 19 amino acids. The CDR3 protein is CASSLRQGVGRNSNQPQHF.

The CDR3: CASSRTTTGELFF. V gene TRBV12-3 or TRBV12-4 combines with J gene TRBJ2-2. CDR3 length: 13 amino acids.

J is TRBJ2-1 and V is TRBV12-3 or TRBV12-4; as DNA is missing, the TRBD1 call by TCRdb cannot be tested. The CDR3 has 14 amino acids. CDR3 sequence reads: CASSLTGDYDEQFF.